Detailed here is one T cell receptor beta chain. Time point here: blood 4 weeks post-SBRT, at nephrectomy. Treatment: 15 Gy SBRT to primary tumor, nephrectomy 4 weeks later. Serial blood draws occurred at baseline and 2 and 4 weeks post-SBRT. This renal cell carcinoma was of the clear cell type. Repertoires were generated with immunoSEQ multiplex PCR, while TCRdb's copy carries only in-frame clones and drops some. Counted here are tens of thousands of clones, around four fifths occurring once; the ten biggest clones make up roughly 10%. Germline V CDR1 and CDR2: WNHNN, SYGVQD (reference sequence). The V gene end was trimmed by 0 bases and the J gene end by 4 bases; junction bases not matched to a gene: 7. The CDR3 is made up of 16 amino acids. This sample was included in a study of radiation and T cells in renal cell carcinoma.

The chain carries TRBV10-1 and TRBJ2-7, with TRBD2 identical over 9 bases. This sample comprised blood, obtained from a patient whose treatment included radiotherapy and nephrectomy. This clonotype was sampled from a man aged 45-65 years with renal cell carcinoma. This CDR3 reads CASSESSGSSRYEQYF. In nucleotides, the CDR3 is TGCGCCAGCAGTGAGTCTAGCGGGAGTTCCAGGTACGAGCAGTACTTC.